One sample yielded the 2 T cell receptor beta chains listed below, sequenced in a study of OX40 agonist ivuxolimab in advanced cancers. Produced via immunoSEQ multiplex PCR; TCRdb's table is partial and in-frame only. The sample records 9,500 to 15,000 clones, around 74% being singletons. The sample was CD4+ or CD8+ T cells sorted from blood, taken in a trial of the OX40 agonist ivuxolimab. The receptors were sampled from an adult with an advanced solid tumor such as melanoma, head and neck, liver or kidney cancer.

V gene TRBV4-2 combines with J gene TRBJ2-1, with D perhaps matching TRBD2 (6 bases). The CDR3 totals 14 residues. Germline V gene data show CDR1 as LGHNA and CDR2 as YNFKEQ. V lost 4 bases and J 10 bases, leaving 17 bases between the germline ends. The CDR3 DNA is TGTGCCAGCAGCCCAAACCCGACTAGGGACGAGCAGTTCTTC. As protein: CASSPNPTRDEQFF.

This clone was picked up one time. J is TRBJ2-1 and V is TRBV27; 7 bases map to TRBD2. Germline-derived CDR1 and CDR2 are MNHEY and SMNVEV (reference sequence). CDR3 size: 14 residues. V trimming: 4 bases; J trimming: 8 bases; junction bases outside the gene matches: 8. The CDR3: CASSSGLVSDEQFF. In DNA form, the CDR3 reads TGTGCCAGCAGTTCCGGACTAGTTAGCGATGAGCAGTTCTTC.